This TCR beta chain was obtained from a study of Ad26.COV2.S vaccination and SARS-CoV-2 variants. About the study: Intramuscular Ad26.COV2.S at 5x10^10 or 1x10^11 viral particles. Study-wide findings and caveats: It was found that vaccine and placebo recipients had similar non-spike TCR breadth. Analyses that measured TCR breadth and depth may have underestimated total T cell responses.

Treatment reported: around 19 received Ad26.COV2.S at low or high dose, single or two shots; about 5 received placebo; per-sample allocation not given. After the first vaccine or placebo injection, samples were drawn on day 63. An adult donor aged 18-55 years was enrolled in Boston. The repertoire was sequenced with immunoSEQ multiplex PCR; TCRdb's copy has only in-frame clones and lacks some. Of around 500,000 clones detected, roughly nine tenths appear once; the ten largest clones hold over 1.5%. V was pared by 4 bases and J by 2 bases, with 8 bases between. The CDR3 totals 13 residues. Germline CDR1 reads LGHDT; CDR2 reads YNNKEL (reference sequence). As concerns this clone: The target antigen is unknown.

This receptor was identified in a person between 18 and 60 years old who received the Ad26.COV2.S COVID-19 vaccine or a placebo. V usage is TRBV3-1 (or the pseudogene TRBV3-2) and J usage is TRBJ1-1; D gene ambiguous. This sample comprised peripheral blood, obtained in a trial of Ad26.COV2.S vaccine versus placebo. In DNA, the CDR3 is TGTGCCAGCAGCCGTCAATTAAACACTGAAGCTTTCTTT. It is translated as CASSRQLNTEAFF.